Shown below are 28 T cell receptor beta chains from a single sample sequenced in a study of cytomegalovirus exposure and HLA in healthy donors. The PCR employed 60 Vbeta primers together with 13 Jbeta primers. Using immunoSEQ multiplex PCR, the repertoire was profiled, and TCRdb retains in-frame clones only, with some absent. Of more than 150,000 clones listed, roughly four fifths are singletons. Specimen: PBMCs. The receptors originated from a middle-aged man in good health and CMV-seronegative.

As to this clone: Germline is not matched at one junction end, which may reflect a read error. CDR3 DNA: TGTGCTAGCAGCCGCACAGCGGGGGGGCCCTCAACGCAGTATTTT. Its protein is CASSRTAGGPSTQYF. The rearrangement uses TRBV7-7 and TRBJ2-3, with 10 bases aligning to TRBD2. CDR1 is SSHAT, CDR2 FNYEAQ, per germline (reference sequence). The CDR3 has 15 amino acids.

The V call is TRBV5-4, the J call TRBJ2-3; 11 nucleotides match TRBD2. Germline lookup yields CDR1 SGHNT and CDR2 YYREEE (reference sequence). With 3 bases clipped from V and 0 bases from J, the junction kept 3 bases outside the gene matches. CDR3 length: 16 amino acids. CDR3 in DNA: TGTGCCAGCAGCTCCCGACTAGCGGGAAGCACAGATACGCAGTATTTT. Its protein product is CASSSRLAGSTDTQYF.

The chain couples TRBV7-2 to TRBJ1-3; a possible D gene is TRBD1 (6 bases). The CDR3 covers 14 residues. The V and J ends lost 5 bases and 4 bases respectively, with 12 bases between them. Germline V gene lookup returns CDR1 SGHTA and CDR2 FQGNSA. CDR3 region: CASSVGGLGNTIYF. CDR3 DNA: TGTGCCAGCAGCGTGGGGGGGCTCGGAAACACCATATATTTT.

As to this clone: A junction end diverges from the germline sequence, so it may reflect a read error. This chain joins TRBV7-7 and TRBJ2-2, with 12 bases lining up with TRBD2. The CDR3 runs 16 residues. Germline values: CDR1 SSHAT, CDR2 FNYEAQ (reference sequence). DNA of the CDR3: TGTGCTAGCAGCGCAACTAGCGGGGGGCCCACCGGGGAGCTGTTTTTT. Residues: CASSATSGGPTGELFF. Supplemented by reference TRBV7-7 and TRBJ2-2, the full variable domain reads GAGVSQSPRYKVTKRGQDVTLRCDPISSHATLYWYQQALGQGPEFLTYFNYEAQPDKSGLPSDRFSAERPEGSISTLTIQRTEQRDSAMYRCASSATSGGPTGELFFGEGSRLTVL.

The chain uses TRBV5-1 and TRBJ2-7; D may be TRBD2 (6 bases). Germline V gene lookup returns CDR1 SGHRS and CDR2 YFSETQ. The germline V and J ends were trimmed by 4 bases and 0 bases, with 23 bases remaining between them. CDR3 size: 18 residues. CDR3 coding DNA: TGCGCCAGCAGCCCCTTCCCGGTAAGGGAGGCGGCCTCCTACGAGCAGTACTTC. It is translated as CASSPFPVREAASYEQYF.

This chain links TRBV7-6 with TRBJ2-7; 7 positions agree with TRBD2. Germline-derived CDR1 and CDR2 are SGHVS and FNYEAQ. The CDR3 covers 13 residues. V lost 4 bases to trimming and J lost 5 bases; unmatched junction nucleotides: 5. The CDR3 DNA is TGTGCCAGCAGCTCGTCTGGGGGGGACGAGCAGTACTTC. Amino acids: CASSSSGGDEQYF.

In DNA, the CDR3 is TGCGCCAGCAGCTGGAACAGGGGGACGGGAGATACGCAGTATTTT. As protein: CASSWNRGTGDTQYF. The genes are TRBV5-1 and TRBJ2-3, with 8 bases identical to TRBD1. The trim removed 3 bases at V and 5 bases at J, leaving 8 bases unmatched. The CDR3 extends over 15 amino acids. The germline CDR1 and CDR2 sequences are SGHRS and YFSETQ.

The CDR3 region is CASSLIQGSNTEAFF. CDR3 coding DNA: TGTGCCAGCAGCTTGATACAGGGGTCGAACACTGAAGCTTTCTTT. J is TRBJ1-1 and V is TRBV11-2; TRBD1 matches 7 bases. This CDR3 comprises 15 residues. Unmatched junction bases numbered 5, after V lost 3 bases and J lost 1 base. The germline V gene encodes CDR1 SGHAT and CDR2 FQNNGV.

The rearrangement uses TRBV11-2 and TRBJ2-1; 9 nucleotides align to TRBD2. V was clipped by 0 bases and J by 5 bases; unmatched bases: 5. The CDR3 sequence is 16 residues long. CDR1 is SGHAT and CDR2 is FQNNGV in the germline V gene. DNA for the CDR3: TGTGCCAGCAGCTTAGAGTGGGCGGGGGGGAACAATGAGCAGTTCTTC. This encodes CASSLEWAGGNNEQFF.

The rearrangement joins TRBV2 to TRBJ2-3; possible D gene TRBD2, 6 bases. Per the germline V gene, CDR1 is SNHLY and CDR2 is FYNNEI. This CDR3 has 15 residues. Trimming shortened V by 5 bases and J by 6 bases, and 18 bases separated the two germline ends. Here the CDR3 reads CASSPLGRREDTQYF. The CDR3 coding sequence is TGTGCCAGCAGTCCGCTAGGGCGGAGGGAGGATACGCAGTATTTT.

The chain joins TRBV19 to TRBJ2-3; possible D gene TRBD2, 5 bases. This CDR3 has 16 amino acids. Between the trimmed V and J ends, which lost 6 bases and 0 bases, there was a span of 16 bases. Germline-derived CDR1 and CDR2 are LNHDA and SQIVND (reference sequence). CDR3 residues: CASRSGGLTSTDTQYF. The CDR3 DNA reads TGTGCCAGTAGGTCCGGCGGGCTTACGAGCACAGATACGCAGTATTTT.

The chain uses TRBV9 and TRBJ1-6; D is undetermined. The CDR3 is 13 residues long. The ends were cut back, 6 bases at V and 7 bases at J, with 11 bases in the middle. From germline, CDR1 is SGDLS and CDR2 YYNGEE. The CDR3 sequence: CASNEGGNSPLHF. The DNA for the CDR3 is TGTGCCAGCAATGAGGGAGGCAATTCACCCCTCCACTTT.

This chain uses TRBV6-5 with TRBJ2-2; 11 positions agree with TRBD1. In germline, CDR1 is MNHEY, CDR2 SVGAGI. The trim removed 10 bases at V and 3 bases at J, leaving 4 bases unmatched. The CDR3 runs 14 residues. CDR3 region: CATRTGGDTGELFF. The CDR3 nucleotides are TGTGCCACCAGGACAGGGGGCGACACCGGGGAGCTGTTTTTT.

The CDR3 DNA sequence: TGTGCCAGTAGTGCTCAGCGGGAGACCCAGTACTTC. Amino acids: CASSAQRETQYF. The gene calls are TRBV19 and TRBJ2-5, with D maybe TRBD2 (5 bases). CDR3 length: 12 amino acids. V dropped 5 bases and J dropped 5 bases, with 9 bases sitting between them. Germline V gene lookup returns CDR1 LNHDA and CDR2 SQIVND (reference sequence).

The chain couples TRBV29-1 to TRBJ2-2, with D uncertain. Between the trimmed V and J ends, which lost 3 bases and 7 bases, there was a span of 9 bases. Germline CDR1 is SQVTM and CDR2 is ANQGSEA. This CDR3 has 12 amino acids. This CDR3 reads CSVDFGLGELFF. CDR3 bases: TGCAGCGTTGATTTTGGGCTCGGGGAGCTGTTTTTT.

The rearrangement links TRBV5-6 to TRBJ1-2, with D perhaps matching TRBD1 (6 bases). The V gene lost 1 base and the J gene lost 6 bases, with 10 bases spanning the gap. The CDR3 is 13 residues long. Germline V gene sequence: CDR1 SGHDT, CDR2 YYEEEE. The CDR3 loop is CASSLQGLDGYTF. CDR3 sequence (DNA): TGTGCCAGCAGCTTGCAGGGGTTAGATGGCTACACCTTC.

The chain links TRBV7-9 to TRBJ2-2; 12 positions agree with TRBD2. Germline V lookup: CDR1 SEHNR, CDR2 FQNEAQ (reference sequence). With 2 bases clipped from V and 8 bases from J, the junction kept 3 bases outside the gene matches. There are 15 residues in the CDR3. The CDR3 DNA reads TGTGCCAGCAGCTTACGGACTAGCGGGGAGGGGGAGCTGTTTTTT. Protein sequence: CASSLRTSGEGELFF.

This clone appeared once. The chain uses TRBV19 and TRBJ1-3, with a possible D match to TRBD1 (6 bases). V lost 5 bases, J lost 0 bases, and 8 bases lay in between. Germline CDR1 reads LNHDA; CDR2 reads SQIVND (reference sequence). The CDR3 has 14 amino acids. The CDR3 region is CASSDRLSGNTIYF. The CDR3 nucleotides read TGTGCCAGTAGTGACAGGCTCTCTGGAAACACCATATATTTT.

V is TRBV27 and J is TRBJ2-3; 7 bases match TRBD1. Trimming took 6 bases from V and 5 from J; bases not matched to a gene: 17. The V gene's germline CDR1 is MNHEY and CDR2 SMNVEV (reference sequence). The CDR3 extends over 17 amino acids. CDR3 DNA sequence: TGTGCCAGCAGAAAAATGACAAAAGGGGGCACGATAGATACGCAGTATTTT. Translating it yields CASRKMTKGGTIDTQYF.

V and J are TRBV5-1 and TRBJ2-5; D is perhaps TRBD1 (5 bases). The end of the DNA is better explained by TRBJ2-7, so the J call may be wrong. Germline V gene lookup returns CDR1 SGHRS and CDR2 YFSETQ. The CDR3 is made up of 16 amino acids. CDR3 residues: CASSPNSGLDPYEQYF. The CDR3 coding sequence is TGCGCCAGCAGCCCTAACTCAGGGTTGGATCCCTACGAGCAGTACTTC.

This clone was counted only a few times. This rearrangement joins TRBV28 to TRBJ1-2, with a weak D call TRBD1 (5 bases). Trimming cost V 3 bases and J 8 bases, with 16 bases left between them. Germline V gene data show CDR1 as MDHEN and CDR2 as SYDVKM. This CDR3 spans 14 amino acids. The chain's CDR3 is CASSLLQGGGGYTF. DNA for the CDR3: TGTGCCAGCAGTTTGCTCCAGGGAGGAGGGGGCTACACCTTC.

The DNA for the CDR3 is TGTGCCAGCAGCCCCTCCGGGACAGCTAGTTATGGCTACACCTTC. This codes for CASSPSGTASYGYTF. V gene TRBV5-4 combines with J gene TRBJ1-2; 7 bases map to TRBD1. The V gene end was trimmed by 4 bases and the J gene end by 5 bases; junction bases not matched to a gene: 11. The germline CDR1 and CDR2 sequences are SGHNT and YYREEE (reference sequence). The CDR3 is 15 amino acids.

The V call is TRBV6-1, the J call TRBJ2-5; perhaps TRBD1 as D (5 bases). Trimming removed 3 bases from V and 4 bases from J, with 9 bases in between. The CDR3 length is 13 residues. From germline, CDR1 is MNHNS and CDR2 SASEGT. For the CDR3, the DNA is TGTGCCAGCAGTGATATGGGGCCAGAGACCCAGTACTTC. Its protein product is CASSDMGPETQYF.

V and J are TRBV7-9 and TRBJ2-6, with 7 nucleotides matching TRBD1. This CDR3 contains 16 residues. Germline CDR1 and CDR2: SEHNR and FQNEAQ (reference sequence). V trimming: 3 bases; J trimming: 2 bases; junction bases outside the gene matches: 4. CDR3 sequence (DNA): TGTGCCAGCAGCTTTGGTGACAGGGCTGGGGCCAACGTCCTGACTTTC. Its translation: CASSFGDRAGANVLTF.

The table lists this clone with a count of one. The chain employs TRBV13 and TRBJ1-2, with 7 positions matching TRBD1. The J segment lost 0 bases and the V segment lost 5 bases, leaving 3 bases of the junction unmatched. This CDR3 is built from 14 residues. Germline CDR1 reads PRHDT; CDR2 reads FYEKMQ (reference sequence). CDR3 protein: CASSRGGPNYGYTF. Written as DNA, the CDR3 is TGTGCCAGCAGCAGAGGGGGCCCTAACTATGGCTACACCTTC.

The gene calls are TRBV5-1 and TRBJ1-2; 7 bases fit TRBD1. The CDR3 spans 14 residues. The ends lost 3 bases at V and 5 bases at J; junction bases unmatched: 7. The V gene's germline CDR1 is SGHRS and CDR2 YFSETQ. DNA for the CDR3: TGCGCCAGCAGCTCACGGACAGGCGAATATGGCTACACCTTC. Its translation is CASSSRTGEYGYTF.

This sequence joins TRBV4-3 and TRBJ2-3; maybe TRBD2 (5 bases). This CDR3 region has 18 residues. Trimming took 2 bases from V and 1 from J, leaving 19 bases between them. CDR1 and CDR2 from the germline V gene are LGHNA and YSLEER. The CDR3 reads CASSQRWESGIGTDTQYF. The CDR3 DNA follows: TGCGCCAGCAGCCAAAGATGGGAGAGTGGGATTGGCACAGATACGCAGTATTTT.

The chain recombines TRBV7-2 with TRBJ2-7, with 10 positions matching TRBD1. V shed 5 bases, J shed 5 bases, and the junction held 12 bases outside the gene matches. The V gene's germline CDR1 is SGHTA and CDR2 FQGNSA. The CDR3 length is 16 residues. CDR3: CASSPPRQGALHEQYF. Written as DNA, the CDR3 is TGTGCCAGCAGCCCCCCGCGACAGGGGGCCCTCCACGAGCAGTACTTC.